One T cell receptor (beta chain) is described in this entry. The sample belongs to a study of cytomegalovirus exposure and HLA in healthy donors. The PCR ran on 60 Vbeta and 13 Jbeta primers. Data came from immunoSEQ multiplex PCR; TCRdb stores just in-frame clones and leaves some out. Among around 120,000 clones, 75% to 85% were seen once, and the ten largest hold 7.5% to 9.5%. This CDR3 contains 14 residues. Unmatched junction bases numbered 8, after V lost 5 bases and J lost 4 bases. Looked up from germline, CDR1 is SEHNR and CDR2 is FQNEAQ (reference sequence). The specimen was PBMCs. The sequence was collected from a female donor in good health and CMV-seropositive. V is TRBV7-9 and J is TRBJ2-7, with 7 bases lining up with TRBD1. The CDR3 region has the DNA TGTGCCAGCAGCCCCGACAGGGTCGGTTACGAGCAGTACTTC. Translation: CASSPDRVGYEQYF.